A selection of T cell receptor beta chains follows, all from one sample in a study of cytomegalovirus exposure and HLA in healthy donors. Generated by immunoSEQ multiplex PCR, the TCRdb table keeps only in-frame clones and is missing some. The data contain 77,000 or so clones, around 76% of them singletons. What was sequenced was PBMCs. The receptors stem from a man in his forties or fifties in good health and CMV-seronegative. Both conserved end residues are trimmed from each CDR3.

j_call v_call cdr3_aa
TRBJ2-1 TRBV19 ASSPRGLAGNEQF
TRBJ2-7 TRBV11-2 ASSLEAGGEQY
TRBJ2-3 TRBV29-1 SVGRDRVDTQY
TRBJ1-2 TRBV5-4 ASSSPDFLPNYGYT
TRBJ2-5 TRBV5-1 ASETGRNGETQY
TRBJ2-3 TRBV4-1 ASSQTFPLSTDTQY
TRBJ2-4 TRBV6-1 ASSEALGGKNIQY
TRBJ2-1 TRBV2 ASSEDLSGYNEQF
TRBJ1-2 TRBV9 ASSVASGSDGYT
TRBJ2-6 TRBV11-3 ASSLATRQGLSGANVLT
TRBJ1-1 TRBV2 ASRDSPGGGVEAF
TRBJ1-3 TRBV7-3 ASSPTGGGGGNTIY
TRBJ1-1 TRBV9 ASSDNRNTEAF
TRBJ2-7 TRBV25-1 ASSEQGGAYEQY
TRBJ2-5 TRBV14 ASSQSLTRERQTQY
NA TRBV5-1 ASSLVQGQNYEQY
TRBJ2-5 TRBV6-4 ASSLIKGETQY
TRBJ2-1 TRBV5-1 ASSLSGDGYNEQF
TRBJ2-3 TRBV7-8 ASSPGLAGVTDTQY
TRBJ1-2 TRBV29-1 SVGQGANYGYT
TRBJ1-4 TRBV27 ASSHTKRQGELLNNEKLF
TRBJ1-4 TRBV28 ASRLRGGSNEKLF
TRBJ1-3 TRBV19 ASGSESGNTIY
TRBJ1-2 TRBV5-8 ASRGRVNYGYT
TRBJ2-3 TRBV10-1 ASSGSRTSGRSGTDTQY
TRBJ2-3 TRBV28 ASSFPGKDTQY
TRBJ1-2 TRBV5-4 ASSFPGQGAFGYT
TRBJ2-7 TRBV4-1 ASSQKGGTGGDEQY
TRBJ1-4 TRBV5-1 ASSLSTGTTNEKLF